These 19 T cell receptor beta chains share one sample of origin, sequenced in a study of early T cells in non-severe SARS-CoV-2 infection. TCRdb re-called the 5' RACE reads through MiXCR, storing one row per CDR3 protein. The sample records fewer than 85,000 distinct CDR3 sequences, around 15% being singletons. Sequenced input: whole blood. The receptors here all came from an adult who was a healthcare worker with PCR-confirmed SARS-CoV-2 infection or an uninfected control (not recorded which).

This clonotype was counted at least ten times. The J gene is TRBJ1-1, the V gene TRBV18; D uncertain. CDR3 size: 11 residues. The germline gives CDR1 KGHSH, CDR2 LQKENI. Trimming took 4 bases from V and 2 from J, leaving 2 bases between them. The CDR3 bases are TGTGCCAGCTCACTAAACACTGAAGCTTTCTTT. Amino acids: CASSLNTEAFF. Drawing the rest from reference TRBV18 and TRBJ1-1, the complete variable domain is NAGVMQNPRHLVRRRGQEARLRCSPMKGHSHVYWYRQLPEEGLKFMVYLQKENIIDESGMPKERFSAEFPKEGPSILRIQQVVRGDSAAYFCASSLNTEAFFGQGTRLTVV.

This clonotype was seen a handful of times. The chain combines TRBV6-5 with TRBJ2-1, with 7 nucleotides matching TRBD2. V lost 5 bases, J lost 7 bases, and 11 bases stayed unmatched. Germline V lookup: CDR1 MNHEY, CDR2 SVGAGI. This CDR3 contains 15 residues. CDR3 in DNA: TGTGCCAGCAGTCCGGGGAGGGGCCTTCAGAATGAGCAGTTCTTC. This sequence encodes CASSPGRGLQNEQFF.

This clonotype was seen more than once but under ten times. V and J are TRBV20-1 and TRBJ2-1, with TRBD1 as a possible D gene (5 bases). The CDR3 has 13 residues. V was clipped by 6 bases and J by 8 bases, with 17 bases between them. Germline CDR1 and CDR2: DFQATT and SNEGSKA (reference sequence). CDR3 sequence: CSAALRVGDEQFF. The CDR3 coding sequence is TGCAGTGCCGCACTCAGGGTTGGGGATGAGCAGTTCTTC.

The J gene is TRBJ2-1, the V gene TRBV7-2; the D is unclear. V was shortened by 1 base and J by 5 bases, with 15 bases between the two germline ends. CDR3 length: 16 residues. Germline V gene sequence: CDR1 SGHTA, CDR2 FQGNSA. Written as DNA, the CDR3 is TGTGCCAGCAGCTTAGATGAGGCAGGTTTCCACAATGAGCAGTTCTTC. It is translated as CASSLDEAGFHNEQFF.

The chain recombines TRBV29-1 with TRBJ2-7; 7 nucleotides line up with TRBD1. V trimming: 2 bases; J trimming: 3 bases; junction bases outside the gene matches: 1. CDR1 is SQVTM, CDR2 ANQGSEA, per germline. This CDR3 has 12 residues. The CDR3 spells CSVETGDYEQYF. The DNA of the CDR3 is TGCAGCGTTGAAACAGGGGACTACGAGCAGTACTTC.

The V and J genes are TRBV25-1 and TRBJ2-2, with no clear D. There are 13 residues in the CDR3. CDR1 and CDR2 from the germline V gene are MGHDK and SYGVNS. Trimming removed 6 bases at V and 3 bases at J, with 8 bases between. The CDR3 spells CASRVLDTGELFF. DNA for the CDR3: TGTGCCAGCAGAGTGCTCGACACCGGGGAGCTGTTTTTT.

The rearrangement links TRBV6-2 or TRBV6-3 to TRBJ2-1, with TRBD2 matching 7 bases. The CDR3 sequence is 15 residues long. The germline V gene has CDR1 MNHEY and CDR2 SVGEGT. V gave up 7 bases and J gave up 8 bases; unmatched junction bases: 14. CDR3 protein: CASKGRRGTEDEQFF. The CDR3 DNA sequence: TGTGCCAGCAAGGGTCGGCGGGGGACCGAGGATGAGCAGTTCTTC.

The genes are TRBV5-1 and TRBJ2-5; D remains unclear. Germline V lookup: CDR1 SGHRS, CDR2 YFSETQ. The CDR3 extends over 14 amino acids. Trimming took off 4 bases at V and 3 bases at J, with 13 bases between the two ends. CDR3 in amino acids: CASSPFRPEETQYF. The CDR3, as DNA: TGCGCCAGCAGCCCCTTTAGGCCCGAAGAGACCCAGTACTTC.

The sample holds many counts of this clonotype. The genes are TRBV12-3 or TRBV12-4 and TRBJ2-3, with D unresolved. The CDR3 is made up of 15 amino acids. V lost 4 bases, J lost 0 bases, and 11 bases lay in between. CDR3 nucleotide sequence: TGTGCCAGCAGTTACCGTACCGGGAGCACAGATACGCAGTATTTT. Amino acids: CASSYRTGSTDTQYF.

This clonotype was recorded a few times. This sequence joins TRBV4-2 and TRBJ2-7; 7 bases are a match to TRBD1. Germline V lookup: CDR1 LGHNA, CDR2 YNFKEQ. The CDR3 sequence is 14 residues long. J gave up 5 bases and V 2 bases, and 6 bases lay outside the gene matches. The CDR3 spells CASSQPTGDHEQYF. The CDR3 coding sequence is TGTGCCAGCAGCCAACCTACAGGGGACCACGAGCAGTACTTC.

The chain combines TRBV20-1 with TRBJ1-4; possible D gene TRBD1, 6 bases. The V gene lost 6 bases and the J gene lost 5 bases, with 10 bases spanning the gap. Germline V gene sequence: CDR1 DFQATT, CDR2 SNEGSKA (reference sequence). The CDR3 is 12 amino acids. The CDR3: CSAGQSNEKLFF. The CDR3 DNA is TGCAGTGCCGGACAGAGCAATGAAAAACTGTTTTTT.

This clonotype showed up just a few times. This CDR3 reads CASGGDSTEAFF. The CDR3 DNA reads as TGCGCCAGCGGTGGGGACAGCACTGAAGCTTTCTTT. The chain recombines TRBV5-1 with TRBJ1-1; 7 bases agree with TRBD1. Germline CDR1 and CDR2: SGHRS and YFSETQ. V trimming: 7 bases; J trimming: 4 bases; junction bases outside the gene matches: 4. The CDR3 runs to 12 residues.

As regards this clonotype: This could be a read error, since a much larger clone is one nucleotide away. Here the CDR3 DNA reads TGCGCCAGCAGCCCATCCCGAGGGACCCAGTACTTC. This encodes CASSPSRGTQYF. This chain joins TRBV4-1 and TRBJ2-5; D unclear. V lost 4 bases to trimming and J lost 7 bases, with 10 bases between them. The germline CDR1 and CDR2 sequences are MGHRA and YSYEKL. The CDR3 has 12 residues.

To note about this clonotype: A much larger clonotype is one base distant, so this may be a read error. V usage is TRBV12-5 and J usage is TRBJ1-1, with a tentative D call TRBD1 (5 bases). Germline-derived CDR1 and CDR2 are LGHNT and FRNRAP. Trimming cost V 4 bases and J 0 bases, with 18 bases left between them. The CDR3 loop spans 17 amino acids. CDR3 protein: CASGSPRQHFMNTEAFF. The CDR3 DNA reads as TGTGCTAGTGGTTCCCCCCGACAGCATTTCATGAACACTGAAGCTTTCTTT.

This clonotype showed up many times. This rearrangement joins TRBV5-6 to TRBJ2-6; TRBD1 matches at 10 bases. V gave up 6 bases and J gave up 1 base; unmatched junction bases: 13. The CDR3 totals 19 residues. The germline gives CDR1 SGHDT, CDR2 YYEEEE. The CDR3 here is CASTPFGDRGKSGANVLTF. The CDR3 region has the DNA TGTGCCAGCACCCCCTTCGGGGACAGGGGTAAATCTGGGGCCAACGTCCTGACTTTC.

In the case of this clonotype: Being one base from a much bigger clone, this may be a read error. The chain is built from TRBV3-1 and TRBJ2-1; weak D call: TRBD1 (6 bases). The germline V gene encodes CDR1 LGHDT and CDR2 YNNKEL (reference sequence). Deletions cut 10 bases from V and 0 bases from J, with 10 bases between. The CDR3 loop spans 13 amino acids. This CDR3 is CATTRGSYNEQFF. DNA of the CDR3: TGTGCCACCACCAGGGGCTCCTACAATGAGCAGTTCTTC.

The V and J genes are TRBV29-1 and TRBJ2-7; a possible D gene is TRBD1 (6 bases). Trimming left V 6 bases short and J 5 bases short, with 17 bases between. The CDR3 is 13 residues long. Germline lookup yields CDR1 SQVTM and CDR2 ANQGSEA. Written as DNA, the CDR3 is TGCAGCGTCGACCCACAGGGATCCCACGAGCAGTACTTC. Protein product: CSVDPQGSHEQYF.

The chain couples TRBV9 to TRBJ2-3; 11 nucleotides agree with TRBD2. The germline V gene encodes CDR1 SGDLS and CDR2 YYNGEE. This CDR3 is 19 amino acids long. Trimming removed 4 bases from V and 2 bases from J; junction bases left unmatched: 15. The CDR3 loop reads CASSIPLETSGDYTDTQYF. In DNA form, the CDR3 reads TGTGCCAGCAGCATTCCCCTCGAGACTAGCGGGGACTACACAGATACGCAGTATTTT.

This clonotype has more than one count but fewer than ten. The gene calls are TRBV12-3 or TRBV12-4 and TRBJ2-7; 9 positions agree with TRBD1. V lost 1 base, J lost 6 bases, and 4 bases stayed unmatched. The length of the CDR3 is 14 residues. This chain's CDR3 is CASSLVGQGSEQYF. The CDR3 bases are TGTGCCAGCAGTTTAGTTGGACAGGGGTCCGAGCAGTACTTC.